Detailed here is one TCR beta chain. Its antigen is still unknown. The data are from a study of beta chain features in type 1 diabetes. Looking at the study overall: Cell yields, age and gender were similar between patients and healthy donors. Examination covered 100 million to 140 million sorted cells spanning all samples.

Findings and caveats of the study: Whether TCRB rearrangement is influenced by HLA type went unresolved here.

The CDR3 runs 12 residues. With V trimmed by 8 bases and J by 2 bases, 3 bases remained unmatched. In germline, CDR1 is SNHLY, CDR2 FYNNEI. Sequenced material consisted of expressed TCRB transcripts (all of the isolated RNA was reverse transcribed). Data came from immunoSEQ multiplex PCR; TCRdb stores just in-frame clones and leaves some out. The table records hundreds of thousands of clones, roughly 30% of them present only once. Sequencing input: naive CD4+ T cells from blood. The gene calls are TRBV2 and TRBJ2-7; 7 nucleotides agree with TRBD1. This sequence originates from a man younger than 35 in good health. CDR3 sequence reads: CASRDSTYEQYF. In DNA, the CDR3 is TGTGCCAGCCGGGACAGCACCTACGAGCAGTACTTC.